This TCR beta chain is from a study of blood T cells in healthy people across ages. Study findings and constraints: Aged donors had fewer naive CD4+ cells and lower diversity than long-lived donors. Unsorted PBMC input precluded a conclusive naive versus antigen-experienced comparison.

With a J-beta primer mix and a sample-barcoded 5' primer, a second PCR ran about 6 to 11 cycles. A template-switch adaptor that had 12 random nucleotides put a tag on each cDNA molecule. TCRdb independently ran MiXCR on the 5' RACE reads; one entry per CDR3 protein. This sample carries 1.5 million to 2 million distinct CDR3 sequences, 49% of them seen once, and the ten largest clones take around 2.1%. As to this clonotype: What it binds is not known.

The draw of peripheral blood yielded ten milliliters from each donor. CDR3 size: 17 residues. This receptor was obtained from a woman in her thirties or forties in good health. The V and J genes are TRBV21-1 and TRBJ2-3; no check of the table's D call, TRBD2, against the DNA was made. TRBV21-1 counts as a pseudogene. Input material: blood. CDR3 protein: CASSKDLAGVIEDTQYF. The CDR3 DNA reads TGTGCCAGCAGCAAAGACCTAGCGGGGGTTATTGAAGATACGCAGTATTTT.